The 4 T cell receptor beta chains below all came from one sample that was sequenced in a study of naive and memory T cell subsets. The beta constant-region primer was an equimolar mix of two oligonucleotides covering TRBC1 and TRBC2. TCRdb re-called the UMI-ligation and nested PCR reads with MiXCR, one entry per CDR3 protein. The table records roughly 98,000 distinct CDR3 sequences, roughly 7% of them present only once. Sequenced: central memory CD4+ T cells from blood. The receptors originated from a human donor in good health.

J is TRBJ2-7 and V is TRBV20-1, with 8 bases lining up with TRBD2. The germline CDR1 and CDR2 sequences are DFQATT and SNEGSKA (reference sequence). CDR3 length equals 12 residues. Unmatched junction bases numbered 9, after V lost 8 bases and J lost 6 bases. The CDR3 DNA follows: TGCAGTTCGCGGGAGGATGGACGCGAGCAGTACTTC. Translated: CSSREDGREQYF.

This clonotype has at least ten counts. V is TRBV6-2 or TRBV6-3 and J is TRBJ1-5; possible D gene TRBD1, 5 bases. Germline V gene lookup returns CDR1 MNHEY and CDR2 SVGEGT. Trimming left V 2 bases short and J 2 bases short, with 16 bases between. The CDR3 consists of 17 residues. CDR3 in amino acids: CASSYGTRLWGNQPQHF. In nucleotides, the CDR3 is TGTGCCAGCAGTTACGGGACTCGGCTCTGGGGCAATCAGCCCCAGCATTTT.

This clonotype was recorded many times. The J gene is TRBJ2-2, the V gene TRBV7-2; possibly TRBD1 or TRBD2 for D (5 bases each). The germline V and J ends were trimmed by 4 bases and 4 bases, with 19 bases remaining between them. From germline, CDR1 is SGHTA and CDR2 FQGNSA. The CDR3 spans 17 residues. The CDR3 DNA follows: TGTGCCAGCAGCTCACACCCCGGGGCTAGCCTCACCGGGGAGCTGTTTTTT. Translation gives CASSSHPGASLTGELFF.

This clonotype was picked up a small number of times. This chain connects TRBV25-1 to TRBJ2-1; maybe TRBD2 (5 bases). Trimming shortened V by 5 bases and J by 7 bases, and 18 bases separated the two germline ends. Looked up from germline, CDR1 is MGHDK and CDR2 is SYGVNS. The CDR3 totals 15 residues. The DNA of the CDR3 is TGTGCCAGCAGTATGGACGGAGGTTCGGGGAATGAGCAGTTCTTC. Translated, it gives CASSMDGGSGNEQFF.